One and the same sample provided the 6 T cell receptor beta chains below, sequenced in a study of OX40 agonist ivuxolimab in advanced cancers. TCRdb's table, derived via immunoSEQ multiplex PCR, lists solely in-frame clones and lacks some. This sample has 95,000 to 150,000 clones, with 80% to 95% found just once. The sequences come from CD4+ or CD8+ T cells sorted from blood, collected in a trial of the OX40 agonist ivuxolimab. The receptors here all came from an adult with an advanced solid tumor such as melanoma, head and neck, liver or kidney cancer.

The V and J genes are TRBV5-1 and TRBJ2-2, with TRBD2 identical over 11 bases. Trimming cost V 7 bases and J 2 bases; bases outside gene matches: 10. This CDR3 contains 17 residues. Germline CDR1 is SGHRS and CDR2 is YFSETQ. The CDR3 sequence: CASRRTSGRLNTGELFF. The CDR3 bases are TGCGCCAGCCGCCGGACTAGCGGGCGATTAAACACCGGGGAGCTGTTTTTT.

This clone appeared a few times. In DNA, the CDR3 is TGTGCCAGCTCACCTCAAGCCTCTGGAAACACCATATATTTT. It encodes CASSPQASGNTIYF. The chain combines TRBV18 with TRBJ1-3; the D is unclear. The length of the CDR3 is 14 residues. Trimming left V 3 bases short and J 0 bases short, with 6 bases between. CDR1 and CDR2 from the germline V gene are KGHSH and LQKENI.

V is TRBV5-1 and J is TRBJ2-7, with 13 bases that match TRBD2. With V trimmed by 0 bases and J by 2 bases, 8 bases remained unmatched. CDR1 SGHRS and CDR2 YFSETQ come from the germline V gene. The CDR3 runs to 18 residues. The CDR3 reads CASSLGTSGGAPPYEQYF. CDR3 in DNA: TGCGCCAGCAGCTTGGGGACTAGCGGGGGAGCCCCCCCCTACGAGCAGTACTTC. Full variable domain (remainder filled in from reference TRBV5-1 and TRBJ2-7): KAGVTQTPRYLIKTRGQQVTLSCSPISGHRSVSWYQQTPGQGLQFLFEYFSETQRNKGNFPGRFSGRQFSNSRSEMNVSTLELGDSALYLCASSLGTSGGAPPYEQYFGPGTRLTVT.

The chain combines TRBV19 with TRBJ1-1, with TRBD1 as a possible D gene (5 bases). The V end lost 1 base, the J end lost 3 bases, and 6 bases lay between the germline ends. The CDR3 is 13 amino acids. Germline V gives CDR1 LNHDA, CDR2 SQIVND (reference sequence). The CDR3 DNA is TGTGCCAGTAGTATAGCGGGGGACACTGAAGCTTTCTTT. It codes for CASSIAGDTEAFF.

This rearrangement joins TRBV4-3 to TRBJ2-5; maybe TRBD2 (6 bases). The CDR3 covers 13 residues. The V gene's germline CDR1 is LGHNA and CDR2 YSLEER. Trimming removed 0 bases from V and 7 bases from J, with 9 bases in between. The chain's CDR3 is CASSQDGTGTQYF. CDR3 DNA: TGCGCCAGCAGCCAAGACGGGACTGGGACCCAGTACTTC.

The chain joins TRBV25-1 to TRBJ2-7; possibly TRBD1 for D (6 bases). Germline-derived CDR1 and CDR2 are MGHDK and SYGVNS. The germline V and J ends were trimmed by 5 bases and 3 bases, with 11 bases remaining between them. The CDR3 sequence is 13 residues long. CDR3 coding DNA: TGTGCCAGCAGTCTCGGGACAAACTACGAGCAGTACTTC. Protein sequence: CASSLGTNYEQYF.